These 7 T cell receptor beta chains were all obtained from the same sample, sequenced in a study of response to subunit inactivated influenza vaccine. Using its own MiXCR run on the RT-PCR reads, TCRdb lists one record per CDR3 protein. The data contain 500,000 to 700,000 distinct CDR3 sequences, approximately 22% of them seen just once; the ten biggest clones take up around 2.8%. The data were also submitted as part of a second study, on T cells expressing NK-cell markers. This second study notes: Libraries used 5'RACE template switching adding universal primer site and UMIs.

The source material was CD4+ T cells sorted from PBMCs, sampled 11 to 12 days after vaccination. All receptors come from a man over 45 who received an inactivated influenza vaccine.

In its sample, this clonotype was seen a few times. V gene TRBV5-1 combines with J gene TRBJ1-1; TRBD1 might be the D (5 bases). Germline V gene sequence: CDR1 SGHRS, CDR2 YFSETQ. The CDR3 loop spans 14 amino acids. The V end was cut by 0 bases, the J end by 6 bases, with 12 bases between. The CDR3 here is CASSLASGYAEAFF. The DNA for the CDR3 is TGCGCCAGCAGCTTGGCCTCAGGGTACGCTGAAGCTTTCTTT.

The chain recombines TRBV24-1 with TRBJ2-1; D remains ambiguous. CDR1 KGHDR and CDR2 SFDVKD come from the germline V gene. Trimming took 0 bases from V and 7 from J, leaving 6 bases between them. The CDR3 extends over 13 amino acids. CDR3 DNA: TGTGCCACCAGTGATTTGATGGGTAATGAGCAGTTCTTC. Encoded protein: CATSDLMGNEQFF.

The table lists this clonotype with many counts. The junction departs from germline at one end; a sequencing error may be responsible. The CDR3 DNA is TGTGCCAGCAGTTTAGGGGCGAACACCGGGGAGCTGTTTTTT. Amino acids: CASSLGANTGELFF. The V and J genes are TRBV5-1 and TRBJ2-2, with D possibly matching TRBD1 (5 bases). Germline values: CDR1 SGHRS, CDR2 YFSETQ. The CDR3 is 14 residues long.

The genes are TRBV10-3 and TRBJ1-3; no clear D gene. CDR3 length: 16 residues. CDR1 is ENHRY, CDR2 SYGVKD, per germline. V was clipped by 5 bases and J by 0 bases, with 14 bases between them. CDR3 nucleotide sequence: TGTGCCATCAGTCCCCCAACAGTGAACTCTGGAAACACCATATATTTT. Translation: CAISPPTVNSGNTIYF.

This clonotype appeared a few times. The chain recombines TRBV29-1 with TRBJ2-2; 7 bases map to TRBD1. Germline V gene lookup returns CDR1 SQVTM and CDR2 ANQGSEA. The CDR3 contains 11 residues. With V trimmed by 7 bases and J by 7 bases, 3 bases remained unmatched. Here the CDR3 reads CSGRTGGELFF. CDR3 bases: TGCAGCGGGAGGACAGGCGGGGAGCTGTTTTTT.

This clonotype came up a few times. This sequence joins TRBV18 and TRBJ1-4, with D unclear. The germline V gene encodes CDR1 KGHSH and CDR2 LQKENI. V lost 2 bases, J lost 5 bases, and 6 bases lay in between. The CDR3 extends over 13 amino acids. The CDR3 DNA reads as TGTGCCAGCTCACCAGGGAACAATGAAAAACTGTTTTTT. It is translated as CASSPGNNEKLFF.

This rearrangement joins TRBV27 to TRBJ1-2; no clear D gene. This CDR3 has 14 amino acids. The germline V and J ends were trimmed by 10 bases and 4 bases, with 19 bases remaining between them. Germline V gene data show CDR1 as MNHEY and CDR2 as SMNVEV (reference sequence). CDR3 in amino acids: CATSYLSELYGYTF. CDR3 nucleotide sequence: TGTGCCACCTCTTACCTGTCGGAGCTCTATGGCTACACCTTC.